This is a list of T cell receptor beta chains from one sample in a study of a mutant IDH1 vaccine in newly diagnosed glioma. Produced via immunoSEQ multiplex PCR; TCRdb's table is partial and in-frame only. Of approximately 80,000 clones listed, around 90% are singletons. Their target antigens are unknown. Sample: PBMCs, taken from a glioma patient whose treatment included an IDH1 peptide vaccine. All receptors come from a woman in her forties or fifties with glioma. CDR3s include the opening cysteine and the closing phenylalanine or tryptophan. A D gene is named only where the DNA matches it firmly. Clone size is not always given. Where it is, it says once, few, many or a class for expanded clones.

TRBV6-5	14	-	TRBJ1-1	-	CASILDGQNTEAFF	TGTGCCAGCATCTTGGACGGTCAGAACACTGAAGCTTTCTTT
TRBV28	14	-	TRBJ2-7	-	CASSILRDNYEQYF	TGTGCCAGCAGTATACTCCGGGACAACTACGAGCAGTACTTC
TRBV6-4	13	-	TRBJ1-2	TRBD1	CASSFGTGYGYTF	TGTGCCAGCAGCTTCGGGACAGGGTATGGCTACACCTTC
TRBV28	12	-	TRBJ1-2	-	CASRGSIYGYTF	TGTGCCAGCAGGGGAAGCATCTATGGCTACACCTTC
TRBV2	14	-	TRBJ2-7	TRBD1	CASRPGTGTYEQYF	TGTGCCAGCAGGCCCGGGACAGGCACCTACGAGCAGTACTTC
TRBV4-1	15	-	TRBJ2-7	-	CASSQVSSWSYEQYF	TGCGCCAGCAGCCAAGTTTCAAGTTGGTCCTACGAGCAGTACTTC
TRBV27	14	-	TRBJ2-7	-	CASSFLGAGREQYF	TGTGCCAGCAGTTTTCTAGGGGCGGGACGGGAGCAGTACTTC
TRBV28	14	-	TRBJ2-5	-	CASRRQLYQETQYF	TGTGCCAGCAGAAGACAGCTGTACCAAGAGACCCAGTACTTC
TRBV7-9	14	-	TRBJ2-7	TRBD1	CASSFQGDLYEQYF	TGTGCCAGCAGCTTCCAGGGGGATCTCTACGAGCAGTACTTC
TRBV30	13	-	TRBJ2-7	-	CAWSVAQSHEQYF	TGTGCCTGGAGTGTAGCACAGTCCCACGAGCAGTACTTC
TRBV27	14	-	TRBJ2-7	-	CASSLSKYGHEQYF	TGTGCCAGCAGTTTATCGAAATATGGACACGAGCAGTACTTC
TRBV5-1	12	-	TRBJ2-7	-	CASRVEGHEQYF	TGCGCCAGCAGGGTCGAGGGCCACGAGCAGTACTTC
TRBV19	16	-	TRBJ1-2	TRBD1	CASSHSGQAANYGYTF	TGTGCCAGTAGTCATTCGGGACAGGCGGCTAACTATGGCTACACCTTC
TRBV19	15	-	TRBJ2-3	-	CASKRTGTRTDTQYF	TGTGCCAGTAAGAGAACAGGAACCCGCACAGATACGCAGTATTTT
TRBV10-3	14	-	TRBJ1-1	TRBD1	CAISGTDRATEAFF	TGTGCCATCAGTGGGACGGACAGGGCCACTGAAGCTTTCTTT
TRBV6-5	15	-	TRBJ1-5	TRBD1	CASSYGTGSNQPQHF	TGTGCCAGCAGTTACGGGACAGGGAGCAATCAGCCCCAGCATTTT
TRBV15	14	-	TRBJ1-2	-	CATSRPPGVEGYTF	TGTGCCACCAGCAGGCCCCCTGGGGTAGAAGGCTACACCTTC
TRBV27	16	once	TRBJ2-3	TRBD2	CASSSRTSGSGNTQYF	TGTGCCAGCAGTTCACGGACTAGCGGGAGCGGAAATACGCAGTATTTT
TRBV29-1	12	-	TRBJ2-3	-	CSVVSGTDTQYF	TGCAGCGTTGTGTCGGGCACAGATACGCAGTATTTT
TRBV15	15	-	TRBJ1-4	-	CATSRGEYRNEKLFF	TGTGCCACCAGCAGAGGGGAGTACCGGAATGAAAAACTGTTTTTT
TRBV6-5	11	-	TRBJ2-7	TRBD2	CASGSGIEQYF	TGTGCCAGTGGGAGCGGGATTGAGCAGTACTTC
TRBV18	14	-	TRBJ1-3	-	CASSPGSSGNTIYF	TGTGCCAGCTCACCAGGGAGCTCTGGAAACACCATATATTTT
TRBV5-4	15	-	TRBJ1-1	TRBD1	CASSPQGEMNTEAFF	TGTGCCAGCAGCCCCCAGGGGGAGATGAACACTGAAGCTTTCTTT
TRBV7-3	14	once	TRBJ1-6	TRBD1	CASSPTGGGSPLHF	TGTGCCAGCAGCCCTACAGGGGGCGGATCACCCCTCCACTTT
TRBV18	14	-	TRBJ2-1	-	CASSPVGQGNEQFF	TGTGCCAGCTCACCAGTCGGCCAAGGGAATGAGCAGTTCTTC
TRBV5-4	15	-	TRBJ2-2	-	CASSLGGTNTGELFF	TGTGCCAGCAGCTTAGGAGGGACGAACACCGGGGAGCTGTTTTTT
TRBV25-1	13	few	TRBJ1-5	TRBD1	CASSGDSYQPQHF	TGTGCCAGCAGTGGGGACAGCTATCAGCCCCAGCATTTT
TRBV5-1	14	-	TRBJ2-7	-	CASSSQLGDDEQYF	TGCGCCAGCAGCTCTCAACTAGGTGACGACGAGCAGTACTTC
TRBV29-1	12	-	TRBJ2-2	-	CSVEDLPGELFF	TGCAGCGTTGAAGATCTCCCCGGGGAGCTGTTTTTT
TRBV2	15	few	TRBJ1-1	-	CASSEAPSRNTEAFF	TGTGCCAGCAGTGAGGCCCCCTCTAGGAACACTGAAGCTTTCTTT
TRBV5-1	14	few	TRBJ2-1	-	CASSFGQGSGEQFF	TGCGCCAGCAGCTTTGGCCAGGGGAGTGGTGAGCAGTTCTTC
TRBV18	14	few	TRBJ2-5	-	CASSLGLYQETQYF	TGTGCCAGCTCCCTCGGCCTGTACCAAGAGACCCAGTACTTC
TRBV18	13	-	TRBJ1-1	-	CASSPLGGTEAFF	TGTGCCAGCTCACCCTTAGGGGGCACTGAAGCTTTCTTT
TRBV4-1	16	once	TRBJ2-3	-	CASSQDPTGGTDTQYF	TGCGCCAGCAGCCAAGACCCCACGGGCGGCACAGATACGCAGTATTTT
TRBV4-1	17	-	TRBJ1-2	-	CASSQEGATGRLVGYTF	TGCGCCAGCAGCCAAGAGGGGGCGACAGGCCGACTTGTAGGCTACACCTTC
TRBV27	16	once	TRBJ1-1	TRBD1	CASSPRTGSWNTEAFF	TGTGCCAGCAGCCCCCGGACAGGGAGTTGGAACACTGAAGCTTTCTTT
TRBV2	15	-	TRBJ1-3	-	CASTPDRISGNTIYF	TGTGCCAGCACCCCCGACAGGATCTCTGGAAACACCATATATTTT
TRBV5-4	14	-	TRBJ2-7	-	CASSLEGTAYEQYF	TGTGCCAGCAGCTTGGAAGGGACGGCCTACGAGCAGTACTTC
TRBV6-1	13	-	TRBJ1-2	-	CASSGTSHYGYTF	TGTGCCAGCAGTGGGACAAGCCACTATGGCTACACCTTC
TRBV7-9	15	once	TRBJ1-5	-	CASSLVSGTNQPQHF	TGTGCCAGCAGCTTAGTGTCCGGGACGAATCAGCCCCAGCATTTT
TRBV28	16	-	TRBJ1-1	-	CASSLWSAGESAEAFF	TGTGCCAGCAGTTTATGGTCAGCGGGGGAAAGCGCTGAAGCTTTCTTT
TRBV28	12	-	TRBJ1-5	-	CASSSLYQPQHF	TGTGCCAGCAGTTCTCTTTATCAGCCCCAGCATTTT
TRBV5-4	17	-	TRBJ2-7	TRBD2	CASSPRGGGGSSYEQYF	TGTGCCAGCAGCCCCCGGGGGGGAGGAGGGTCCTCCTACGAGCAGTACTTC
TRBV7-8	15	-	TRBJ1-3	-	CASTRMRNSGNTIYF	TGTGCCAGCACCAGAATGAGGAACTCTGGAAACACCATATATTTT
TRBV18	16	-	TRBJ2-7	TRBD1	CASSPSDRTFRYEQYF	TGTGCCAGCTCACCATCGGACAGGACCTTCAGGTACGAGCAGTACTTC
TRBV7-6	15	-	TRBJ1-5	-	CASSLGPLGHQPQHF	TGTGCCAGCAGCTTAGGACCTCTGGGACATCAGCCCCAGCATTTT
TRBV12-5	15	-	TRBJ2-1	-	CASGLVFDRVNEQFF	TGTGCTAGTGGTTTGGTGTTCGACAGAGTCAATGAGCAGTTCTTC
TRBV1	16	once	TRBJ2-1	-	CTSSPKREDKANEQFF	TGCACCAGCAGCCCGAAGCGGGAGGATAAGGCAAATGAGCAGTTCTTC
TRBV6-5	9	-	TRBJ2-3	-	CASSKTQYF	TGTGCCAGCTCTAAAACGCAGTATTTT
TRBV5-4	14	-	TRBJ2-7	-	CASSEGGQAYEQYF	TGTGCCAGCAGCGAAGGGGGGCAAGCCTACGAGCAGTACTTC
TRBV19	11	-	TRBJ2-1	-	CASKGGIEQFF	TGTGCCAGTAAAGGGGGGATTGAGCAGTTCTTC
TRBV28	14	-	TRBJ1-2	-	CASKTGTSSAGYTF	TGTGCCAGCAAAACCGGGACATCTTCGGCTGGCTACACCTTC